These 29 T cell receptor beta chains share one sample of origin, sequenced in a study of blood T cell repertoires in COVID-19. Repertoires were generated with immunoSEQ multiplex PCR, while TCRdb's copy carries only in-frame clones and drops some. The sample contains about 340,000 clones, about 87% of which appear only once. The sequenced material came from peripheral blood. The origin of the receptors is a woman between 45 and 60 years old with COVID-19, enrolled during active disease.

The rearrangement joins TRBV5-1 to TRBJ2-5, with 12 bases aligning to TRBD1. CDR1 and CDR2 (germline): SGHRS, YFSETQ. Losses at the gene ends were 1 base for V and 5 bases for J; bases not matched to a gene: 15. The CDR3 contains 19 residues. CDR3 nucleotide sequence: TGCGCCAGCAGCTTGTCTGGACCGGGGACAGGGGGCGATATGGAGACCCAGTACTTC. This codes for CASSLSGPGTGGDMETQYF.

This chain joins TRBV19 and TRBJ2-7; 7 bases fit TRBD1. The CDR3 extends over 14 amino acids. The ends lost 5 bases at V and 2 bases at J; junction bases unmatched: 6. Per the germline V gene, CDR1 is LNHDA and CDR2 is SQIVND (reference sequence). CDR3 sequence: CASSPGQVAYEQYF. CDR3 in DNA: TGTGCCAGTAGTCCCGGACAGGTCGCCTACGAGCAGTACTTC.

The chain joins TRBV6-6 to TRBJ2-7; a weak D match, TRBD1 (5 bases). The CDR3 extends over 14 amino acids. The V gene's germline CDR1 is MNHNY and CDR2 SVGAGI (reference sequence). V was shortened by 2 bases and J by 3 bases, with 11 bases between the two germline ends. The CDR3 here is CASSYKGANYEQYF. CDR3 nucleotide sequence: TGTGCCAGCAGTTACAAAGGGGCCAACTACGAGCAGTACTTC.

The J gene is TRBJ2-1, the V gene TRBV7-6, with D maybe TRBD2 (5 bases). V was trimmed by 5 bases and J by 1 base, leaving 15 bases between them. The CDR3 covers 16 residues. CDR1 SGHVS and CDR2 FNYEAQ come from the germline V gene. In DNA form, the CDR3 reads TGTGCCAGCAGCCCAGAGGGCGGACCTTCCTACAATGAGCAGTTCTTC. As protein: CASSPEGGPSYNEQFF.

This clone appeared a single time. The chain couples TRBV5-1 to TRBJ1-1; D remains ambiguous. With 0 bases removed from V and 3 bases from J, the gap between germline ends came to 12 bases. The CDR3 runs to 15 residues. From germline, CDR1 is SGHRS and CDR2 YFSETQ. The DNA of the CDR3 is TGCGCCAGCAGCTTGGAGCGGGGAATCTACACTGAAGCTTTCTTT. It translates to CASSLERGIYTEAFF.

The V and J genes are TRBV5-1 and TRBJ2-3, with D possibly TRBD2 on 6 matching bases. This CDR3 is 14 amino acids long. Trimming removed 5 bases from V and 2 bases from J, with 12 bases in between. Germline V lookup: CDR1 SGHRS, CDR2 YFSETQ. The CDR3 nucleotides are TGCGCCAGCAGTCGGAGGGAGTACACAGATACGCAGTATTTT. This sequence encodes CASSRREYTDTQYF.

The chain employs TRBV7-9 and TRBJ1-2, with TRBD1 matching over 8 bases. This CDR3 has 15 residues. J gave up 4 bases and V 5 bases, and 9 bases lay outside the gene matches. The germline CDR1 and CDR2 sequences are SEHNR and FQNEAQ (reference sequence). CDR3 in amino acids: CASSPGGQGIYGYTF. CDR3 coding DNA: TGTGCCAGCAGCCCAGGCGGACAGGGCATCTATGGCTACACCTTC. The whole variable domain, filled in from reference TRBV7-9 and TRBJ1-2, reads DTGVSQNPRHKITKRGQNVTFRCDPISEHNRLYWYRQTLGQGPEFLTYFQNEAQLEKSRLLSDRFSAERPKGSFSTLEIQRTEQGDSAMYLCASSPGGQGIYGYTFGSGTRLTVV.

CDR3 nucleotides: TGTGCCAGCAGCTTAGGAGCGGGAGGCAACAATGAGCAGTTCTTC. Translating it yields CASSLGAGGNNEQFF. The gene calls are TRBV7-9 and TRBJ2-1; TRBD2 aligns across 9 bases. CDR1 is SEHNR and CDR2 is FQNEAQ in the germline V gene (reference sequence). The CDR3 extends over 15 amino acids. Trimming took 1 base from V and 5 from J; bases not matched to a gene: 3.

This chain joins TRBV5-5 and TRBJ2-7; 10 nucleotides line up with TRBD2. Trimming cost V 2 bases and J 1 base; bases outside gene matches: 3. Germline V gene data show CDR1 as SGHKS and CDR2 as YYEKEE (reference sequence). The CDR3 length is 15 residues. The CDR3 DNA follows: TGTGCCAGCAGCTTAGGACTAGCGGAGTCCTACGAGCAGTACTTC. Translating gives CASSLGLAESYEQYF.

The rearrangement links TRBV19 to TRBJ2-3, with 11 nucleotides matching TRBD2. Looked up from germline, CDR1 is LNHDA and CDR2 is SQIVND (reference sequence). V dropped 3 bases and J dropped 0; count of bases not matched to a gene: 2. The CDR3 totals 16 residues. DNA for the CDR3: TGTGCCAGTAGTATCGCTAGCGGGGGGAGCACAGATACGCAGTATTTT. Residues: CASSIASGGSTDTQYF.

V gene TRBV6-5 combines with J gene TRBJ1-2; 8 positions agree with TRBD1. CDR1 MNHEY and CDR2 SVGAGI come from the germline V gene. Trimming cost V 6 bases and J 0 bases; bases outside gene matches: 6. The CDR3 is 15 amino acids. The CDR3 region is CASRGQGPANYGYTF. DNA of the CDR3: TGTGCCAGCAGAGGACAGGGCCCCGCTAACTATGGCTACACCTTC.

This sequence joins TRBV19 and TRBJ1-1, with 8 bases identical to TRBD1. V was clipped by 6 bases and J by 4 bases; unmatched bases: 7. The CDR3 sequence is 14 residues long. Germline values: CDR1 LNHDA, CDR2 SQIVND (reference sequence). This chain's CDR3 is CASRDRGPGTEAFF. CDR3 nucleotides: TGTGCCAGTAGAGACAGGGGACCGGGCACTGAAGCTTTCTTT.

The rearrangement uses TRBV2 and TRBJ1-2, with TRBD1 as a possible D gene (5 bases). Per the germline V gene, CDR1 is SNHLY and CDR2 is FYNNEI. Deletions cut 4 bases from V and 7 bases from J, with 13 bases between. The CDR3 totals 13 residues. The CDR3 DNA sequence: TGTGCCAGCAGTGGGGGGGGTGTGTCTGGCTACACCTTC. This codes for CASSGGGVSGYTF.

The chain links TRBV11-2 to TRBJ2-1, with 7 bases lining up with TRBD1. This CDR3 region has 18 residues. From germline, CDR1 is SGHAT and CDR2 FQNNGV. V shed 4 bases and J 0 bases; nucleotides not matched to a gene: 12. The CDR3 here is CASSSARGLTISYNEQFF. CDR3 DNA: TGTGCCAGCAGCTCCGCCAGGGGGTTGACTATCTCCTACAATGAGCAGTTCTTC.

This clone was found once. V is TRBV12-5 and J is TRBJ2-7, with D maybe TRBD1 (5 bases). V was shortened by 2 bases and J by 2 bases, with 10 bases between the two germline ends. Germline V gene data show CDR1 as LGHNT and CDR2 as FRNRAP. This CDR3 region has 14 residues. The CDR3 loop is CASGLLDSAYEQYF. The CDR3, as DNA: TGTGCTAGTGGTTTGCTCGACAGCGCCTACGAGCAGTACTTC.

The chain couples TRBV6-1 to TRBJ2-7, with 7 bases lining up with TRBD2. The CDR3 length is 14 residues. V shed 1 base and J 5 bases; nucleotides not matched to a gene: 5. Germline V lookup: CDR1 MNHNS, CDR2 SASEGT. The CDR3, as DNA: TGTGCCAGCAGTGAAGGGGGGAGGGGCCACGAGCAGTACTTC. This gives the protein CASSEGGRGHEQYF.

The V call is TRBV5-4, the J call TRBJ2-1, with 8 bases matching TRBD1. The junction had 7 bases not matched to a gene; V was cut back by 2 bases and J by 9 bases. The CDR3 is made up of 14 amino acids. The germline CDR1 and CDR2 sequences are SGHNT and YYREEE (reference sequence). The CDR3 region has the DNA TGTGCCAGCAGCTTCAGGACAGGGTTTGGTGAGCAGTTCTTC. It codes for CASSFRTGFGEQFF.

V usage is TRBV28 and J usage is TRBJ1-1; D call uncertain. V gave up 6 bases and J gave up 0 bases, with 8 bases separating them. The CDR3 consists of 13 residues. Germline CDR1 reads MDHEN; CDR2 reads SYDVKM. CDR3 in DNA: TGTGCCAGCAGCTCTTCCTTGAACACTGAAGCTTTCTTT. Its protein is CASSSSLNTEAFF. Drawing the rest from reference TRBV28 and TRBJ1-1, the complete variable domain is DVKVTQSSRYLVKRTGEKVFLECVQDMDHENMFWYRQDPGLGLRLIYFSYDVKMKEKGDIPEGYSVSREKKERFSLILESASTNQTSMYLCASSSSLNTEAFFGQGTRLTVV.

The rearrangement joins TRBV30 to TRBJ2-2, with 7 bases that match TRBD2. Germline assignment: CDR1 GTSNPN and CDR2 SVGIG (reference sequence). The CDR3 extends over 16 amino acids. V dropped 4 bases and J dropped 3; count of bases not matched to a gene: 11. CDR3 bases: TGTGCCTGGATGCCCCGGGGGACTATCTACACCGGGGAGCTGTTTTTT. This sequence encodes CAWMPRGTIYTGELFF.

The chain combines TRBV3-1 (or the pseudogene TRBV3-2) with TRBJ1-2; D uncertain. The germline V gene encodes CDR1 LGHDT and CDR2 YNNKEL (reference sequence). This CDR3 has 13 residues. V was pared by 8 bases and J by 3 bases, with 13 bases between. CDR3 sequence: CASGPRGDYGYTF. The DNA for the CDR3 is TGTGCCAGCGGTCCACGAGGCGACTATGGCTACACCTTC.

This clone was detected a few times. V and J are TRBV2 and TRBJ1-1, with 10 bases lining up with TRBD1. Trimming cost V 6 bases and J 0 bases; bases outside gene matches: 4. The CDR3 extends over 15 amino acids. CDR1 and CDR2 (germline): SNHLY, FYNNEI. The CDR3 loop reads CASSRQGAMNTEAFF. CDR3 bases: TGTGCCAGCAGCCGACAGGGGGCTATGAACACTGAAGCTTTCTTT.

The V and J genes are TRBV19 and TRBJ2-3; D might be TRBD2 (6 bases). The CDR3 length is 14 residues. In germline, CDR1 is LNHDA, CDR2 SQIVND (reference sequence). Trimming removed 7 bases at V and 2 bases at J, with 13 bases between. The CDR3 sequence is CASKRGANTDTQYF. As DNA, the CDR3 is TGTGCCAGTAAGCGCGGGGCCAACACAGATACGCAGTATTTT.

V and J are TRBV4-1 and TRBJ2-7; 8 bases align to TRBD1. The CDR3 runs 17 residues. Unmatched junction bases numbered 7, after V lost 0 bases and J lost 0 bases. Germline loops: CDR1 MGHRA, CDR2 YSYEKL. The DNA of the CDR3 is TGCGCCAGCAGCCAAGACCGGGGACAGGCGAACTCCTACGAGCAGTACTTC. This encodes CASSQDRGQANSYEQYF.

The chain combines TRBV7-9 with TRBJ2-7, with 8 bases matching TRBD1. Germline values: CDR1 SEHNR, CDR2 FQNEAQ (reference sequence). The CDR3 contains 17 residues. Trimming cost V 5 bases and J 6 bases; bases outside gene matches: 18. The CDR3 bases are TGTGCCAGCAGCGCCCGCGGACAGGGTGGATTAGGGGGCGAGCAGTACTTC. As protein: CASSARGQGGLGGEQYF.

This clone has more than one count but fewer than ten. CDR3 nucleotides: TGTGCCAGCAGCTTGGCCCGACTAGCGGGAGGGCTCCATGAGCAGTTCTTC. Translation: CASSLARLAGGLHEQFF. J is TRBJ2-1 and V is TRBV5-8, with 14 bases lining up with TRBD2. The germline V gene encodes CDR1 SGHTS and CDR2 YDEGEE. The CDR3 has 17 residues. Trimming at V came to 0 bases and at J to 8 bases, leaving 7 bases not matched to a gene.

The rearrangement joins TRBV5-1 to TRBJ2-1, with TRBD2 identical over 7 bases. The CDR3 contains 14 residues. In germline, CDR1 is SGHRS, CDR2 YFSETQ. CDR3 protein: CASSSGISFGEQFF. CDR3 nucleotide sequence: TGCGCATCGTCGAGCGGGATTTCGTTTGGTGAGCAGTTCTTC.

This clone has more than one count but fewer than ten. The J gene is TRBJ1-2, the V gene TRBV19, with D tentatively TRBD1 (6 bases). Germline V CDR1 and CDR2: LNHDA, SQIVND (reference sequence). V dropped 3 bases and J dropped 3 bases, with 14 bases sitting between them. There are 15 residues in the CDR3. The CDR3 loop reads CASSMMSGAYYGYTF. CDR3 DNA sequence: TGTGCCAGTAGTATGATGTCAGGGGCTTACTATGGCTACACCTTC. The variable domain in full, completed from reference TRBV19 and TRBJ1-2, reads DGGITQSPKYLFRKEGQNVTLSCEQNLNHDAMYWYRQDPGQGLRLIYYSQIVNDFQKGDIAEGYSVSREKKESFPLTVTSAQKNPTAFYLCASSMMSGAYYGYTFGSGTRLTVV.

CDR3 bases: TGTGCCAGTAGGCCTTGGGTAGCGGGAGGCCCTGTCGTAAGCTCTGGGGCCAACGTCCTGACTTTC. Encoded protein: CASRPWVAGGPVVSSGANVLTF. V usage is TRBV19 and J usage is TRBJ2-6; 10 bases match TRBD2. With V trimmed by 6 bases and J by 0 bases, 20 bases remained unmatched. Germline CDR1 and CDR2: LNHDA and SQIVND (reference sequence). CDR3 size: 22 residues.

This clone was observed a few times. The rearrangement links TRBV10-1 to TRBJ2-1, with D unresolved. This CDR3 contains 12 residues. Looked up from germline, CDR1 is WNHNN and CDR2 is SYGVQD (reference sequence). Trimming left V 6 bases short and J 7 bases short, with 10 bases between. The CDR3 loop is CASSRGGNEQFF. The CDR3 nucleotides are TGCGCCAGCAGCCGAGGTGGGAATGAGCAGTTCTTC.